A selection of T cell receptor beta chains follows, all from one sample in a study of neurological immune-mediated disorders. MiXCR was run by TCRdb on the 5' RACE reads, yielding one entry per CDR3 protein. The data contain roughly 61,000 distinct CDR3 sequences, around 24% of them singletons. The sequenced sample consisted of PBMCs. The receptors shown here come from a man aged 55 to 69 with HTLV-1-associated myelopathy (HAM/TSP). CDR3s leave out the opening cysteine and the closing phenylalanine or tryptophan. Fields, in order: J gene, clone size, V gene, CDR3 protein. Size values are once, few and many counts, or a class for expanded clones, and some rows have none.

j_gene: TRBJ2-7; abundance: many; v_gene: TRBV5-5; CDR3aa: ASSLRSGTGYEQY
j_gene: TRBJ2-6; abundance: NA; v_gene: TRBV6-6; CDR3aa: ASRPPTGQSGANVLT
j_gene: TRBJ1-2; abundance: many; v_gene: TRBV3-1; CDR3aa: ASSQGGSRHYGYT
j_gene: TRBJ2-5; abundance: many; v_gene: TRBV7-9; CDR3aa: ASTQSSGHQETQY
j_gene: TRBJ1-1; abundance: NA; v_gene: TRBV5-1; CDR3aa: ASSKQGTPNTEAF
j_gene: TRBJ2-1; abundance: NA; v_gene: TRBV7-6; CDR3aa: ASSYTGGEQF
j_gene: TRBJ1-2; abundance: many; v_gene: TRBV3-1; CDR3aa: ASSQHSQYGYT
j_gene: TRBJ2-3; abundance: NA; v_gene: TRBV9; CDR3aa: ASSENANTDTQY
j_gene: TRBJ2-6; abundance: many; v_gene: TRBV5-1; CDR3aa: ASSLLGSPTTGANVLT
j_gene: TRBJ2-7; abundance: many; v_gene: TRBV5-4; CDR3aa: ASSLAVAGVSYEQY
j_gene: TRBJ2-5; abundance: many; v_gene: TRBV5-1; CDR3aa: ASSLTPASGRGGYQETQY
j_gene: TRBJ2-3; abundance: many; v_gene: TRBV5-1; CDR3aa: ASSPEPNGDTQY
j_gene: TRBJ2-5; abundance: many; v_gene: TRBV9; CDR3aa: ASSVAATKETQY
j_gene: TRBJ2-1; abundance: many; v_gene: TRBV5-1; CDR3aa: ASSSLAGNNEQF
j_gene: TRBJ2-3; abundance: many; v_gene: TRBV12-3/TRBV12-4; CDR3aa: ASSQEDRETWTDTQY
j_gene: TRBJ2-7; abundance: NA; v_gene: TRBV7-2; CDR3aa: ASSQAGTSGYEQY
j_gene: TRBJ2-2; abundance: few; v_gene: TRBV29-1; CDR3aa: SVEGDLFNTGELF
j_gene: TRBJ2-7; abundance: many; v_gene: TRBV5-5; CDR3aa: ASSLLVGSYEQY
j_gene: TRBJ2-1; abundance: few; v_gene: TRBV4-1; CDR3aa: ASSHIARGLNEQF
j_gene: TRBJ2-7; abundance: many; v_gene: TRBV20-1; CDR3aa: SARPGTSAPEQY
j_gene: TRBJ2-1; abundance: many; v_gene: TRBV3-1; CDR3aa: ASSQGQGSYNEQF
j_gene: TRBJ2-2; abundance: NA; v_gene: TRBV20-1; CDR3aa: SARGSGSGATGELF
j_gene: TRBJ1-1; abundance: many; v_gene: TRBV5-1; CDR3aa: ASSLELGAMTEAF
j_gene: TRBJ1-1; abundance: once; v_gene: TRBV4-1; CDR3aa: ADSQETPRGNTEAF
j_gene: TRBJ2-1; abundance: NA; v_gene: TRBV4-2; CDR3aa: ASSQALPRDRKNEQF
j_gene: TRBJ2-1; abundance: many; v_gene: TRBV20-1; CDR3aa: SASRSSEQF
j_gene: TRBJ2-5; abundance: NA; v_gene: TRBV5-1; CDR3aa: ASSLGPTGLQETQY
j_gene: TRBJ2-5; abundance: many; v_gene: TRBV20-1; CDR3aa: SARDLQIGGFQETQY
j_gene: TRBJ2-7; abundance: many; v_gene: TRBV5-1; CDR3aa: ASSFRDRGTEQY
j_gene: TRBJ2-2; abundance: NA; v_gene: TRBV20-1; CDR3aa: SARDRISRDTGELF
j_gene: TRBJ2-3; abundance: NA; v_gene: TRBV20-1; CDR3aa: SARFQGGGLAGTDTQY
j_gene: TRBJ1-6; abundance: many; v_gene: TRBV5-1; CDR3aa: ASSLAVQHNSPLH
j_gene: TRBJ2-7; abundance: many; v_gene: TRBV2; CDR3aa: ASSLDRGRTYEQY
j_gene: TRBJ1-5; abundance: NA; v_gene: TRBV6-2/TRBV6-3; CDR3aa: ASSYTRALNQPQH
j_gene: TRBJ2-1; abundance: many; v_gene: TRBV5-1; CDR3aa: ASNLAGGNEQF
j_gene: TRBJ1-2; abundance: many; v_gene: TRBV3-1; CDR3aa: ASSQGVQGAGGYT
j_gene: TRBJ1-6; abundance: many; v_gene: TRBV7-2; CDR3aa: ASSLVVLRQGDPLH
j_gene: TRBJ2-1; abundance: many; v_gene: TRBV20-1; CDR3aa: SARDVGAYNEQF
j_gene: TRBJ1-2; abundance: many; v_gene: TRBV5-1; CDR3aa: ASSPGTASLNYGYT
j_gene: TRBJ2-3; abundance: NA; v_gene: TRBV20-1; CDR3aa: SARDPAGNADTQY
j_gene: TRBJ2-2; abundance: NA; v_gene: TRBV6-6; CDR3aa: ASSSLMGGELF
j_gene: TRBJ2-3; abundance: many; v_gene: TRBV5-1; CDR3aa: ASSVQAGGDTDTQY
j_gene: TRBJ2-1; abundance: many; v_gene: TRBV9; CDR3aa: ASSTSTGSSYNEQF
j_gene: TRBJ1-6; abundance: few; v_gene: TRBV25-1; CDR3aa: ASSDSGGSPLH
j_gene: TRBJ2-3; abundance: many; v_gene: TRBV27; CDR3aa: ASSTGTSFTDTQY
j_gene: TRBJ2-1; abundance: many; v_gene: TRBV3-1; CDR3aa: ASSPPQVGQGLRGQF